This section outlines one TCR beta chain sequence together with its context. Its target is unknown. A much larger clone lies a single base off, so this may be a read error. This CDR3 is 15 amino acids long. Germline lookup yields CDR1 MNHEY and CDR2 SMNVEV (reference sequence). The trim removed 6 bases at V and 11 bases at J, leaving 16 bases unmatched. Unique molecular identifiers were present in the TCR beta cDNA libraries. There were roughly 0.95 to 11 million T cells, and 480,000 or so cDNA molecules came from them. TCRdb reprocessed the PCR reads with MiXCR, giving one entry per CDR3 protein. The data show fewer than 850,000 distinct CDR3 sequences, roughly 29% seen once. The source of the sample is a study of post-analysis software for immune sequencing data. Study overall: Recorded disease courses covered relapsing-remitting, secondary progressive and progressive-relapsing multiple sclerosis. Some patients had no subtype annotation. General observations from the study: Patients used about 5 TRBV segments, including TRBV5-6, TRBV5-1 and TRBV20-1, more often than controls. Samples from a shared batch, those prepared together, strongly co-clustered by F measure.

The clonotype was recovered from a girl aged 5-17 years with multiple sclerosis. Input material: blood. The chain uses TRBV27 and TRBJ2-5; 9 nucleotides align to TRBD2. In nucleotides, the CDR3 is TGTGCCAGCAGACTTGCGGGAGGGCCACGCAATGAGCAGTACTTC. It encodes CASRLAGGPRNEQYF.